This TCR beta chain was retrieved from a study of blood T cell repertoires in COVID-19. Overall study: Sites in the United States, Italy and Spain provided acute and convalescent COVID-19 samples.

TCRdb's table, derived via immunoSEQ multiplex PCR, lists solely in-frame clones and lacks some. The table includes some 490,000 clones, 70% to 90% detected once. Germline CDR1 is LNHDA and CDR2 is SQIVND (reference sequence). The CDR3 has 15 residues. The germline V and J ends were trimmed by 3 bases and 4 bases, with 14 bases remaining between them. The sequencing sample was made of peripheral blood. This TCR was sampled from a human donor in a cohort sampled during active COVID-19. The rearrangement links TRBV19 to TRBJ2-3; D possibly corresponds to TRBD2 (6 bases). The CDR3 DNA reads TGTGCCAGTAGTATGGTACGGGAGTTCGCAGATACGCAGTATTTT. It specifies CASSMVREFADTQYF.